The sequence of this TCR beta chain was determined in a study of T-cell memory formation after mild COVID-19. Study-level results: Clones that contracted from day 15 to 85 had balanced CD4/CD8; later expanders were CD4+ biased.

There are many counts of this clonotype. The antigen is unknown. MiXCR, run by TCRdb on the 5' RACE reads, gives a single entry per CDR3 protein. The sample lists 100,000 to 150,000 distinct CDR3 sequences; approximately 6.3% were seen once. The J segment lost 5 bases and the V segment lost 6 bases, leaving 11 bases of the junction unmatched. There are 14 residues in the CDR3. Germline CDR1 reads DFQATT; CDR2 reads SNEGSKA (reference sequence). The chain links TRBV20-1 to TRBJ2-7, with 9 positions matching TRBD1. Sequencing was carried out using PBMCs or a T cell subset sorted from them (not recorded which). The TCR originated in an adult woman who had mild COVID-19 (a few samples of this study predate the infection). Cell type and time point are not known. The CDR3 loop is CSAHRDRGIHEQYF. CDR3 DNA: TGCAGTGCCCATCGTGACAGGGGGATCCACGAGCAGTACTTC.